Sample share makes the clone carrying this T cell receptor beta chain medium-sized. Its specificity is unknown. This sample was taken from a study of spatial heterogeneity in lung cancer. Overall study: Averaged across combinations, each unique TCR and UMI pairing appeared more than ten times in raw reads, which were uncorrected. Whole-study findings and limits: It was found that expanded intratumoral alpha and beta TCR counts tracked tumor mutation counts. Ubiquitous and regional expanded TCR counts tracked ubiquitous and regional nonsynonymous mutations, respectively.

Time point meaning: sample taken at primary tumor resection. Untreated early-stage non-small cell lung cancer patients, fewer than 85 in total, were the donors. The CDR3 runs 14 residues. V was trimmed by 5 bases and J by 5 bases, leaving 15 bases between them. One entry per CDR3 protein, called by TCRdb with MiXCR from the 5' RACE reads. The repertoire includes over 7,000 distinct CDR3 sequences, approximately 7% of them detected once, and more than 6.5% sits in the top ten. Here the sequenced sample was lung tumor tissue, taken at surgery. The TCR was taken from a male donor with early-stage non-small cell lung cancer. The chain links TRBV12-3 or TRBV12-4 to TRBJ1-2; D call uncertain. The CDR3: CASSPGLLGYGYTF. The CDR3 nucleotides read TGTGCCAGCAGTCCGGGTCTCCTCGGGTATGGCTACACCTTC.